These T cell receptor beta chains were read from a single sample in a study of neoadjuvant anti-PD-1 for oral cavity cancer. The data were produced by immunoSEQ multiplex PCR, yet TCRdb's version contains in-frame clones alone and is incomplete. The table lists over 80,000 clones, 84% of them singletons, with roughly 3% in the top ten. The sequencing here drew on PBMCs, taken before nivolumab (anti-PD-1) treatment. The receptors originated from a person between 40 and 85 years old with oral cavity squamous cell carcinoma. Both conserved end residues are part of each CDR3.

CAWTGQGVGEQYF	TRBV30	TRBJ2-7
CAWSVGSGNYNEQFF	TRBV30	TRBJ2-1
CASSFFGQGIYGYTF	TRBV28	TRBJ1-2
CASRLSGTGGFSSYEQYF	TRBV27	TRBJ2-7
CSADRSGELFF	TRBV20-1	TRBJ2-2
CASSPATEAFF	TRBV7-8	TRBJ1-1
CASSLSRGPNEQFF	TRBV27	TRBJ2-1
CASSPLGDGYGYTF	TRBV5-1	TRBJ1-2
CASSDVGQETQYF	TRBV25-1	TRBJ2-5
CASSLGSGSTDTQYF	TRBV5-1	TRBJ2-3
CASSLLNTGELFF	TRBV2	TRBJ2-2
CASRPGGFGNEQFF	TRBV2	TRBJ2-1
CASSWELGETQYF	TRBV6-5	TRBJ2-5
CASTGGQSSSGNTIYF	TRBV7-9	TRBJ1-3
CASSPDPSSYEQYF	TRBV19	TRBJ2-7
CASSLRGLAGGLKETQYF	TRBV27	TRBJ2-5
CASKGPGRQETQYF	TRBV5-4	TRBJ2-5
CASSLGPDATKAFF	TRBV11-2	TRBJ1-1
CASQPPGTWGVGIQYF	TRBV2	TRBJ2-4
CAWTTSGRSNTQYF	TRBV30	TRBJ2-3
CAISESEGGTEAFF	TRBV10-3	TRBJ1-1
CAWSVVEKLFF	TRBV30	TRBJ1-4
CSVERPGTSFGEQYF	TRBV29-1	TRBJ2-7
CASGQVKETQYF	TRBV28	TRBJ2-5
CAYGATGANVLTF	TRBV5-4	TRBJ2-6
CASSRGGQTNTEAFF	TRBV9	TRBJ1-1
CASRGQGSSYNEQFF	TRBV7-6	TRBJ2-1
CASSYFGGTSVYEQYF	TRBV11-2	TRBJ2-7
CASSLIGRENEQYF	TRBV5-1	TRBJ2-7
CASTPRREVPRELFF	TRBV19	TRBJ2-2
CASSSPGRGDTQYF	TRBV9	TRBJ2-3
CASSYGDVYGYTF	TRBV5-4	TRBJ1-2
CASSEGATNTGELFF	TRBV18	TRBJ2-2
CASSSTLAYSGNSYNEQFF	TRBV7-9	TRBJ2-1
CATSADRAYEQYF	TRBV10-3	TRBJ2-7
CAISDVGLAGVETQYF	TRBV10-3	TRBJ2-5
CASNKGSSYEQYF	TRBV2	TRBJ2-7
CASSLSGYGYTF	TRBV27	TRBJ1-2
CASSPSGLGAQEQPQHF	TRBV2	TRBJ1-5
CSVEDLGGRIEAFF	TRBV29-1	TRBJ1-1
CASSGTGEGYGYTF	TRBV2	TRBJ1-2
CASSRGQGDGYGYTF	TRBV27	TRBJ1-2